The subject of this entry is one T cell receptor (beta chain). A few counts support this clone. Its antigen is still unknown. Base-call qualities are not available, and no considerably larger clone is one nucleotide away. The cohort was made up of under 800 healthy bone marrow donors. At the time of sampling, every cohort member was nominally healthy, though immune exposures that went unrecorded were likely present. Of the 550 to 750 cohort members, 250 to 300 had positive CMV serostatus and 350 to 450 had negative CMV serostatus, and CMV serostatus was not recorded for the donor. A peripheral blood sample was provided by each donor, and peripheral blood mononuclear cells were used for TCR beta sequencing. Genomic DNA was extracted from the blood cell samples with the Qiagen DNeasy Blood Extraction Kit. Receptor libraries were prepared by the immunoSEQ multiplex PCR assay. The multiplex PCR relied on a mix of 60 forward primers for TCR Vbeta segments and 13 reverse primers for TCR Jbeta segments. The CDR3 region of rearranged TCR beta genes was amplified from genomic DNA with a multiplex PCR assay. The Illumina HiSeq System was used to sequence the amplified TCR beta libraries as 87-base-pair reads. In the paper's pipeline: Across the roughly 640 repertoires, a later analysis counted 80 million or so unique TCR beta chains, roughly 11 million of which were shared by at least two donors. To remove PCR and sequencing errors, raw reads were error-corrected and collapsed into unique sequences using a nearest-neighbor algorithm that merged closely related sequences. CDR3 sequences were aligned to IMGT reference sequences to assign V, D and J gene segments. For a sequence to be retained, a match of at least six nucleotides was required to both a V gene segment and a J gene segment. A rearrangement counted as productive if the CDR3 had no stop codons and remained in frame with V and J, and every other rearrangement counted as non-productive. Following IMGT convention, CDR3 was defined as the stretch from the second conserved V-encoded cysteine up to the conserved J-encoded phenylalanine. In an earlier analysis of more than 550 of the donors, sequences lacking an unambiguous match to a single V gene segment were excluded. In an earlier analysis of a few hundred of the donors, V segments were called functional above 56.7% productive rearrangements and were called segregating when the between-donor standard deviation exceeded 5%. A statistical classification framework was built for diagnosing cytomegalovirus status from the catalog of TCR beta chain sequences. A later analysis assigned V and J genes by comparing TCR nucleotide sequences with IMGT/GENE-DB human TR gene sequences. A later analysis assigned CDR3 sequences and most-parsimonious VDJ recombination scenarios with the TCRdist pipeline. In a later analysis, each TCR beta chain was defined by its CDR3 amino acid sequence together with its V-gene family, and reads lacking a unique V-gene family were excluded. A later analysis removed nearly 600 highly shared, low-generation-probability nucleotide sequences to deal with suspected cross-contamination and a sequencing artifact. In a later analysis, a clonal expansion index was calculated for each public chain from normalized within-repertoire ranks of inferred template counts. A later analysis computed generation probabilities with a VDJ recombination model fitted to out-of-frame rearrangements, and checked the results against IGoR. In a later analysis, hypergeometric tests were used to score TCR-TCR, TCR-HLA and TCR-CMV co-occurrence, with a repertoire-size bias correction applied to TCR pairs. In a later analysis, false discovery rates were estimated by permuting HLA or CMV assignments 20 times. A later analysis grouped co-occurring TCRs with DBSCAN, adding TCRdist sequence similarity when clustering within HLA-allele-positive subsets. Co-occurrence clustering excluded repertoires with fewer than 30,000 or more than 120,000 public chains, plus five with anomalous nucleotide sharing. TCRdb holds this immuneACCESS table with in-frame rearrangements only. Some clones are missing; in checked studies, unresolved V genes explain under half, and the rest has no known cause. V and J calls and clone size are those listed in that table; D and trimming were worked out from the DNA. This sample gives under 100,000 clones in total; under 80% of them show up just once. The ten biggest clones cover 13% of the sample.

Its CDR3 holds 15 amino acids, cysteine through phenylalanine. Only the CDR3 DNA is retained, 45 bases long and in frame from the first base. For this chain, trimming is 6 bases at the V end and 2 bases at the J end, and the number of junction bases without a gene match is 4. From the germline V gene, CDR1 is SNHLY and CDR2 is FYNNEI. These data belong to a study of cytomegalovirus exposure and HLA in healthy donors (dated by TCRdb to about 2017). In terms of the full investigation: An earlier analysis of approximately 640 of the donors reported about 250 Gb of sequence data and more than 90 million unique TCR beta sequences from about 200 million T cells. An early release covering around 630 HLA-typed donors comprised roughly 300 gigabases of sequencing data and around 85 million unique TCR sequences. Among the approximately 420 genotyped donors, about 85% belonged to the genetic ancestry cluster associated with self-reported Caucasian donors. The study was designed to test whether signatures of past pathogen exposure could be identified by cataloging public T cell receptors. The study profiled the T cell repertoires of more than 500 subjects by immunosequencing and related them to cytomegalovirus serostatus. A separate validation cohort of about 110 different subjects was used in addition to the roughly 620-subject first cohort. High-throughput TCR immunosequencing, statistical association of individual TCRs with disease status, and machine learning were combined to predict cytomegalovirus infection status. A later analysis re-examined previously published TCR beta repertoires from 610 or so donors and added high-resolution HLA genotyping to investigate patterns of TCR occurrence. In the later analysis, no new phenotypic data were used to find candidate immune exposures; instead, reliance was placed on TCR beta sequences and their occurrence across donors. An earlier analysis of around 540 of the donors applied high-throughput TCR beta sequencing to assess whether each TCR beta V gene segment acted as functional or pseudogenic. Donor age, sex, ethnicity and CMV serostatus were compiled alongside the repertoire data. A later genetic analysis took genome-wide SNP genotypes for about three fifths of the 666 donors and used that subset as a discovery cohort. All discovery cohort repertoires had been generated on a single sequencing platform. HLA typing covered class I and class II loci at four-digit resolution. Typing coverage differed by locus: A, B, C, DRB1 and DQB1 were typed in roughly 620-630 donors, DQA1 in about 560, DPA1 in approximately 600, and DPB1 in around 440. Several DR-DQ haplotypes were treated as single units for association and clustering because of strong linkage in the cohort. Among around 400 genotyped donors of the cohort, an average of around 240,000 unique TCR beta nucleotide sequences were sequenced per donor, around 18% of them non-productive. The research as a whole found: The study listed 164 TCR beta chains as associated with cytomegalovirus. When HLA alleles, especially DR and DQ, strongly co-occurred, TCR associations were difficult to assign to individual alleles. The classifier was reported to diagnose cytomegalovirus status with high specificity and sensitivity in both the original cohort and the validation cohort. In a later genetic analysis, a missense DCLRE1C variant was associated with V-gene and J-gene trimming of TCR beta chains, and the association was replicated in an independent cohort. In an earlier analysis of 587 of the donors, most TCR beta V segments appeared in productive rearrangements about 87% or about 30% of the time, broadly matching IMGT annotations. According to a later analysis, parvovirus B19, influenza, CMV and Epstein-Barr virus appeared linked to several top co-occurrence clusters. It was suggested by the authors that the approach could potentially be generalized to other disease states and immunological phenotypes. HLA typing was unavailable for some donors at each locus, so association tests used only the typed subset. Around 16 rarely observed V segments, including chromosome 9 orphons, were excluded from the earlier analysis of some 590 of the donors because counts were too low. A few of the identified cytomegalovirus-associated TCR beta chains were confirmed in vitro to be specific for cytomegalovirus antigens. A further reported finding was that TCR beta sequences accurately predicted the HLA-A and HLA-B alleles for most subjects in the first cohort. While some public TCRs were present in many individuals, most TCR sequences turned up only very rarely across donors. Linkage disequilibrium might explain the correlated functional status among segregating V segments, but an unknown experimental factor could not be ruled out. Roughly uniform sequencing depth across donors was assumed in presence/absence analyses, although this assumption may not hold. A later genetic analysis reported fewer N-insertions in productive TCRs among donors in an Asian-associated ancestry cluster than the roughly 700-donor mean. A later analysis found that most CMV-associated TCR beta chains appeared HLA-restricted, with HLA associations seemingly driven largely by CMV exposure. The cohort was sequenced for TCR beta chains only, and without alpha or paired-chain data the features that could be detected were limited. Compared with equally common non-associated chains, HLA-associated TCR beta chains in a later analysis were more clonally expanded and had lower generation probabilities. For the cohort, immune exposure information was limited to CMV serostatus. The sequencing pipeline was judged likely to have produced a cluster of highly shared sequence variants as a technical artifact. According to a later analysis, TCR association rates differed among HLA loci, with DRB1 alleles showing the most associated TCRs and HLA-C alleles showing the fewest. Some IMGT-functional V segments, including TRBV6-2 and TRBV6-3, could not be distinguished by the 87-base-pair reads and were therefore excluded. Specific HLA alleles were associated with over 15,000 TCR beta sequences at a false discovery rate of 0.05 in a later analysis.

The chain is encoded by TRBV2 joined to TRBJ2-3; the central 11 bases match TRBD2. The receptor comes from a human donor in good health. The sequenced material came from PBMCs. The CDR3 protein is CASRKLAGVTDTQYF. The DNA is as follows: TGTGCCAGCAGGAAACTAGCGGGGGTCACAGATACGCAGTATTTT.